The TCR beta chain described here comes from a study of neurological immune-mediated disorders. The V end lost 6 bases, the J end lost 3 bases, and 16 bases lay between the germline ends. Germline loops: CDR1 DFQATT, CDR2 SNEGSKA (reference sequence). This CDR3 is 14 amino acids long. Sorted libraries used around 910,000 CD4+ or CD8+ T cells. The study, taken as a whole, reports: HTLV-1-associated myelopathy had the most TCR clonal expansion, and multiple sclerosis had the least, less than healthy controls.

This clonotype has ten or more counts. The target antigen is unknown. 5'RACE employing 10-nucleotide random UMIs yielded the cDNA. TCRdb reprocessed the 5' RACE reads via MiXCR and lists one record per CDR3 protein. The sample has about 41,000 distinct CDR3 sequences, about 15% seen once. This TCR came from a woman in her sixties with HTLV-1-associated myelopathy (HAM/TSP). This chain connects TRBV20-1 to TRBJ2-3; D may be TRBD2 (7 bases). Sequencing was performed on CD4+ T cells from blood. The CDR3 loop reads CSALGGGPTDTQYF. The CDR3 nucleotides read TGCAGTGCATTGGGGGGGGGGCCGACAGATACGCAGTATTTT.